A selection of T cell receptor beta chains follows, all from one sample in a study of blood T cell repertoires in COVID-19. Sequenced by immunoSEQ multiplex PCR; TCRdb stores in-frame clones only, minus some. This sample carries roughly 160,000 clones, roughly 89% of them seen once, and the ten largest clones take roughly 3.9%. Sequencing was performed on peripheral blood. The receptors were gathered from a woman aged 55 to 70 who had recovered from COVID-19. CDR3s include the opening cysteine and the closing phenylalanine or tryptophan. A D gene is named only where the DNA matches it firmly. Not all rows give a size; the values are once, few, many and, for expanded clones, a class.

CDR3aa: CASSLNGGPSNQPQHF
CDR3nt: TGTGCCAGCAGTTTGAATGGGGGCCCAAGCAATCAGCCCCAGCATTTT
abundance: .
v_gene: TRBV28
d_gene: .
j_gene: TRBJ1-5

CDR3aa: CASSFRGLSVDTQYF
CDR3nt: TGTGCCAGCAGCTTCAGGGGGCTCTCGGTGGATACGCAGTATTTT
abundance: .
v_gene: TRBV6-4
d_gene: TRBD1
j_gene: TRBJ2-3

CDR3aa: CASSFGQAPRSGQYF
CDR3nt: TGTGCCAGCAGTTTTGGACAGGCCCCTAGATCGGGGCAGTACTTC
abundance: few
v_gene: TRBV6-2/TRBV6-3
d_gene: TRBD1
j_gene: TRBJ2-7

CDR3aa: CASSAGPNTGELFF
CDR3nt: TGTGCCAGCAGCGCGGGACCAAACACCGGGGAGCTGTTTTTT
abundance: .
v_gene: TRBV6-6
d_gene: .
j_gene: TRBJ2-2

CDR3aa: CASSTGVGNTIYF
CDR3nt: TGTGCCAGCAGCACAGGGGTGGGAAACACCATATATTTT
abundance: few
v_gene: TRBV11-3
d_gene: TRBD1
j_gene: TRBJ1-3

CDR3aa: CASSLEVFAGRYEQYF
CDR3nt: TGTGCCAGCAGCTTAGAAGTTTTCGCAGGCCGGTACGAGCAGTACTTC
abundance: .
v_gene: TRBV7-9
d_gene: .
j_gene: TRBJ2-7

CDR3aa: CASSSWTQANYGYTF
CDR3nt: TGTGCCAGCAGCAGCTGGACTCAAGCTAACTATGGCTACACCTTC
abundance: once
v_gene: TRBV3-1/TRBV3-2
d_gene: .
j_gene: TRBJ1-2

CDR3aa: CASSFGEVNGELFF
CDR3nt: TGCGCCAGCAGCTTTGGAGAGGTGAACGGGGAGCTGTTTTTT
abundance: .
v_gene: TRBV5-1
d_gene: .
j_gene: TRBJ2-2

CDR3aa: CASSARDEQYF
CDR3nt: TGTGCCAGCAGTGCCCGAGACGAGCAGTACTTC
abundance: .
v_gene: TRBV6-6
d_gene: .
j_gene: TRBJ2-7

CDR3aa: CASSEATGGGEKLFF
CDR3nt: TGTGCCAGCAGTGAAGCGACAGGGGGCGGTGAAAAACTGTTTTTT
abundance: .
v_gene: TRBV2
d_gene: TRBD1
j_gene: TRBJ1-4

CDR3aa: CASSPPGDYGYTF
CDR3nt: TGTGCCAGCAGTCCACCGGGGGACTATGGCTACACCTTC
abundance: .
v_gene: TRBV28
d_gene: .
j_gene: TRBJ1-2

CDR3aa: CASSRPRPGQGFTDTQYF
CDR3nt: TGTGCCAGCAGCCGACCCCGCCCGGGACAGGGCTTCACAGATACGCAGTATTTT
abundance: .
v_gene: TRBV7-9
d_gene: TRBD1
j_gene: TRBJ2-3

CDR3aa: CSVVWQKNYGYTF
CDR3nt: TGCAGCGTTGTATGGCAGAAAAACTATGGCTACACCTTC
abundance: .
v_gene: TRBV29-1
d_gene: .
j_gene: TRBJ1-2

CDR3aa: CASGQGAYSNQPQHF
CDR3nt: TGTGCCAGTGGGCAGGGGGCTTATAGCAATCAGCCCCAGCATTTT
abundance: once
v_gene: TRBV19
d_gene: TRBD1
j_gene: TRBJ1-5

CDR3aa: CASSQQDSGNTIYF
CDR3nt: TGCGCCAGCAGCCAACAGGACTCTGGAAACACCATATATTTT
abundance: once
v_gene: TRBV4-3
d_gene: .
j_gene: TRBJ1-3

CDR3aa: CAISDGGGHGNQPQHF
CDR3nt: TGTGCCATCAGTGATGGGGGGGGGCATGGCAATCAGCCCCAGCATTTT
abundance: .
v_gene: TRBV10-3
d_gene: .
j_gene: TRBJ1-5

CDR3aa: CASSLRAYEQYF
CDR3nt: TGTGCCAGCAGTTTGAGGGCCTACGAGCAGTACTTC
abundance: once
v_gene: TRBV28
d_gene: .
j_gene: TRBJ2-7

CDR3aa: CASSLWLANGELFF
CDR3nt: TGTGCCAGCAGCTTGTGGCTAGCGAACGGGGAGCTGTTTTTT
abundance: .
v_gene: TRBV5-4
d_gene: .
j_gene: TRBJ2-2

CDR3aa: CASRGTAHQETQYF
CDR3nt: TGCGCCAGCCGAGGGACTGCCCATCAAGAGACCCAGTACTTC
abundance: .
v_gene: TRBV5-1
d_gene: .
j_gene: TRBJ2-5

CDR3aa: CASSYMAGGNEQFF
CDR3nt: TGTGCCAGCAGTTACATGGCCGGGGGCAATGAGCAGTTCTTC
abundance: .
v_gene: TRBV6-5
d_gene: .
j_gene: TRBJ2-1

CDR3aa: CASRRGGSYNEQFF
CDR3nt: TGTGCCAGCAGGCGGGGGGGCTCCTACAATGAGCAGTTCTTC
abundance: .
v_gene: TRBV2
d_gene: TRBD2
j_gene: TRBJ2-1

CDR3aa: CASRKEGSSYEQYF
CDR3nt: TGTGCCAGTAGGAAGGAGGGGAGCTCCTACGAGCAGTACTTC
abundance: once
v_gene: TRBV19
d_gene: .
j_gene: TRBJ2-7

CDR3aa: CASRRDRNSPLHF
CDR3nt: TGTGCCAGCAGGAGGGACAGGAATTCACCCCTCCACTTT
abundance: .
v_gene: TRBV7-3
d_gene: TRBD1
j_gene: TRBJ1-6

CDR3aa: CASNGGENEKLFF
CDR3nt: TGTGCCAGCAACGGGGGGGAAAATGAAAAACTGTTTTTT
abundance: .
v_gene: TRBV28
d_gene: .
j_gene: TRBJ1-4

CDR3aa: CASSEGTGANTEAFF
CDR3nt: TGCGCCAGCAGTGAGGGGACAGGGGCGAACACTGAAGCTTTCTTT
abundance: .
v_gene: TRBV10-1
d_gene: TRBD1
j_gene: TRBJ1-1

CDR3aa: CASSFTGQVGYEQYF
CDR3nt: TGTGCCAGCAGTTTTACGGGACAGGTTGGCTACGAGCAGTACTTC
abundance: .
v_gene: TRBV28
d_gene: TRBD1
j_gene: TRBJ2-7

CDR3aa: CASSTQAGPNEKLFF
CDR3nt: TGCGCCAGCAGCACCCAGGCGGGACCGAATGAAAAACTGTTTTTT
abundance: .
v_gene: TRBV5-1
d_gene: .
j_gene: TRBJ1-4

CDR3aa: CASSLFASGQETQYF
CDR3nt: TGTGCCAGCAGCTTGTTCGCTAGCGGCCAAGAGACCCAGTACTTC
abundance: .
v_gene: TRBV5-6
d_gene: TRBD2
j_gene: TRBJ2-5

CDR3aa: CATTDSEGQPQHF
CDR3nt: TGTGCCACCACGGACAGTGAAGGGCAGCCCCAGCATTTT
abundance: .
v_gene: TRBV24-1
d_gene: .
j_gene: TRBJ1-5

CDR3aa: CASSEWGPAEKLFF
CDR3nt: TGTGCCAGCAGTGAGTGGGGGCCGGCCGAAAAACTGTTTTTT
abundance: .
v_gene: TRBV2
d_gene: .
j_gene: TRBJ1-4

CDR3aa: CATSEGGAGYEQYF
CDR3nt: TGTGCCACCAGTGAGGGGGGGGCAGGGTACGAGCAGTACTTC
abundance: once
v_gene: TRBV24-1
d_gene: .
j_gene: TRBJ2-7

CDR3aa: CASGSLAGGQETQYF
CDR3nt: TGCGCCAGCGGTTCGCTAGCGGGGGGGCAGGAGACCCAGTACTTC
abundance: .
v_gene: TRBV5-1
d_gene: TRBD2
j_gene: TRBJ2-5

CDR3aa: CASNQQGLNTEAFF
CDR3nt: TGTGCCAGTAACCAACAGGGATTGAACACTGAAGCTTTCTTT
abundance: few
v_gene: TRBV19
d_gene: .
j_gene: TRBJ1-1

CDR3aa: CASSLTGEIGNTIYF
CDR3nt: TGTGCCAGCAGCTTAACAGGGGAAATTGGAAACACCATATATTTT
abundance: .
v_gene: TRBV7-3
d_gene: .
j_gene: TRBJ1-3

CDR3aa: CASSFYSSYNSPLHF
CDR3nt: TGTGCCAGCAGTTTTTACAGCTCCTATAATTCACCCCTCCACTTT
abundance: .
v_gene: TRBV6-2/TRBV6-3
d_gene: .
j_gene: TRBJ1-6

CDR3aa: CASSSPDWPNEQFF
CDR3nt: TGCGCCAGCAGCTCTCCCGACTGGCCAAATGAGCAGTTCTTC
abundance: .
v_gene: TRBV5-1
d_gene: .
j_gene: TRBJ2-1

CDR3aa: CASSYSMGPEQPQHF
CDR3nt: TGTGCCAGCAGCTATTCGATGGGGCCGGAACAGCCCCAGCATTTT
abundance: .
v_gene: TRBV11-2
d_gene: .
j_gene: TRBJ1-5

CDR3aa: CASSLLTTGRATDNGYTF
CDR3nt: TGTGCCAGCAGTTTATTGACGACAGGGCGGGCGACTGATAATGGCTACACCTTC
abundance: once
v_gene: TRBV28
d_gene: TRBD1
j_gene: TRBJ1-2

CDR3aa: CASSEQRVDIQYF
CDR3nt: TGTGCCAGTAGTGAACAGAGGGTCGACATTCAGTACTTC
abundance: .
v_gene: TRBV19
d_gene: .
j_gene: TRBJ2-4

CDR3aa: CASSQRTENNEQFF
CDR3nt: TGTGCCAGCAGCCAACGGACAGAAAACAATGAGCAGTTCTTC
abundance: .
v_gene: TRBV4-2
d_gene: .
j_gene: TRBJ2-1

CDR3aa: CASTGGGARNEQFF
CDR3nt: TGCGCCAGCACCGGGGGTGGGGCTCGGAATGAGCAGTTCTTC
abundance: .
v_gene: TRBV5-1
d_gene: .
j_gene: TRBJ2-1

CDR3aa: CASSPEPTRGGQPQHF
CDR3nt: TGTGCCAGCAGTCCAGAACCCACCAGGGGCGGGCAGCCCCAGCATTTT
abundance: .
v_gene: TRBV2
d_gene: .
j_gene: TRBJ1-5

CDR3aa: CASSRTTGSGANVLTF
CDR3nt: TGTGCCAGCAGCCGGACGACAGGTTCCGGGGCCAACGTCCTGACTTTC
abundance: .
v_gene: TRBV3-1/TRBV3-2
d_gene: .
j_gene: TRBJ2-6

CDR3aa: CASSVEPYNEQFF
CDR3nt: TGTGCCAGCAGTGTCGAGCCCTACAATGAGCAGTTCTTC
abundance: .
v_gene: TRBV2
d_gene: .
j_gene: TRBJ2-1